A selection of T cell receptor beta chains follows, all from one sample in a study of blood T cell repertoires in COVID-19. Clones were read by immunoSEQ multiplex PCR, and TCRdb kept only the in-frame ones, dropping some. The table shows about 110,000 clones, with over 80% occurring only once. Sequencing was performed on peripheral blood. These receptors came from a woman in her seventies with acute or convalescent COVID-19. The CDR3 runs from the conserved cysteine through the conserved F or W. Each record gives: V gene, J gene, D gene, clone size, CDR3 DNA, CDR3 protein. A D gene is named only where the DNA matches it firmly. Clone sizes are given selectively: once, few, many, or a class where the clone is expanded.

v_gene: TRBV19; j_gene: TRBJ2-3; d_gene: TRBD2; abundance: .; CDR3nt: TGTGCCAGTAGTACAGCGGGAGTGGGCGATACGCAGTATTTT; CDR3aa: CASSTAGVGDTQYF
v_gene: TRBV19; j_gene: TRBJ1-5; d_gene: .; abundance: .; CDR3nt: TGTGCCAGTAGTACTCAGGGGCGAGGACAGCCCCAGCATTTT; CDR3aa: CASSTQGRGQPQHF
v_gene: TRBV5-4; j_gene: TRBJ2-5; d_gene: TRBD1; abundance: .; CDR3nt: TGTGCCAGCAGTCTACAGGGGGCCGGCCAAGAGACCCAGTACTTC; CDR3aa: CASSLQGAGQETQYF
v_gene: TRBV5-1; j_gene: TRBJ1-3; d_gene: .; abundance: .; CDR3nt: TGCGCCAGCGGTATCTCAGGGGCTGGAAACACCATATATTTT; CDR3aa: CASGISGAGNTIYF
v_gene: TRBV30; j_gene: TRBJ2-1; d_gene: TRBD1; abundance: .; CDR3nt: TGTGCCTGGAGTGCAACTCCTCGGACAGGGGCATCGGGTGAGCAGTTCTTC; CDR3aa: CAWSATPRTGASGEQFF
v_gene: TRBV28; j_gene: TRBJ2-1; d_gene: .; abundance: .; CDR3nt: TGTGCCAGCAGTTGGGGAACAGGGACCTACAATGAGCAGTTCTTC; CDR3aa: CASSWGTGTYNEQFF
v_gene: TRBV4-1; j_gene: TRBJ1-6; d_gene: .; abundance: .; CDR3nt: TGCGCCAGCAGCCCTACGGGAGAGGGAGGCATAAGCTCCTATAATTCACCCCTCCACTTT; CDR3aa: CASSPTGEGGISSYNSPLHF
v_gene: TRBV5-4; j_gene: TRBJ1-4; d_gene: .; abundance: .; CDR3nt: TGTGCCAGCAGCTTGGTGGGCGAAAAACTGTTTTTT; CDR3aa: CASSLVGEKLFF
v_gene: TRBV3-1/TRBV3-2; j_gene: TRBJ1-1; d_gene: .; abundance: .; CDR3nt: TGTGCCAGCAGCCAAGGCGACACAGGGCTAGCAGAAGCTTTCTTT; CDR3aa: CASSQGDTGLAEAFF
v_gene: TRBV19; j_gene: TRBJ2-2; d_gene: .; abundance: .; CDR3nt: TGTGCCAGTAGAACGACAGCGAACACCGGGGAGCTGTTTTTT; CDR3aa: CASRTTANTGELFF
v_gene: TRBV5-4; j_gene: TRBJ2-7; d_gene: TRBD2; abundance: few; CDR3nt: TGTGCCATACAGCCGGCGGGAGGGTCCCACGAGCAGTACTTC; CDR3aa: CAIQPAGGSHEQYF
v_gene: TRBV27; j_gene: TRBJ2-2; d_gene: .; abundance: .; CDR3nt: TGTGCCAGCAGTTTGACAGGAAGGAACACCGGGGAGCTGTTTTTT; CDR3aa: CASSLTGRNTGELFF
v_gene: TRBV30; j_gene: TRBJ2-7; d_gene: .; abundance: .; CDR3nt: TGTGCCTGGCTTGGGCCTCGCCACCCCTACGAGCAGTACTTC; CDR3aa: CAWLGPRHPYEQYF
v_gene: TRBV20-1; j_gene: TRBJ2-3; d_gene: TRBD2; abundance: .; CDR3nt: TGCAGTGCTAGTCGGAGACGGGGGGACACAGATACGCAGTATTTT; CDR3aa: CSASRRRGDTDTQYF
v_gene: TRBV6-6; j_gene: TRBJ2-2; d_gene: TRBD1; abundance: once; CDR3nt: TGTGCCAGCAGTCGACAAAAGGACAGGGGGCGGACCGGGGAGCTGTTTTTT; CDR3aa: CASSRQKDRGRTGELFF
v_gene: TRBV5-1; j_gene: TRBJ2-3; d_gene: .; abundance: .; CDR3nt: TGCGCCAGCAGCAAAGGACAGAACACAGATACGCAGTATTTT; CDR3aa: CASSKGQNTDTQYF
v_gene: TRBV5-1; j_gene: TRBJ2-4; d_gene: .; abundance: .; CDR3nt: TGCGCCAGCAGCTTTAATAACAGCCCCAAAAACATTCAGTACTTC; CDR3aa: CASSFNNSPKNIQYF
v_gene: TRBV7-8; j_gene: TRBJ1-1; d_gene: TRBD1; abundance: once; CDR3nt: TGTGCCAGCAGCTTCGGACAGGGGGGCCTGAACACTGAAGCTTTCTTT; CDR3aa: CASSFGQGGLNTEAFF
v_gene: TRBV11-2; j_gene: TRBJ1-1; d_gene: .; abundance: .; CDR3nt: TGTGCCAGCAGCTTAGATCTAGACACTGAAGCTTTCTTT; CDR3aa: CASSLDLDTEAFF
v_gene: TRBV29-1; j_gene: TRBJ2-7; d_gene: TRBD1; abundance: .; CDR3nt: TGCAGCGTGGTAGGGACAGCCTACGAGCAGTACTTC; CDR3aa: CSVVGTAYEQYF
v_gene: TRBV12-3/TRBV12-4; j_gene: TRBJ1-2; d_gene: .; abundance: .; CDR3nt: TGTGCCAGCAGTTTAGGAGGGAACTATGGCTACACCTTC; CDR3aa: CASSLGGNYGYTF
v_gene: TRBV2; j_gene: TRBJ1-1; d_gene: TRBD1; abundance: .; CDR3nt: TGTGCCAGCGAGGGAGGGACAGGGGCCTACCGTTCTGAAGCTTTCTTT; CDR3aa: CASEGGTGAYRSEAFF
v_gene: TRBV5-6; j_gene: TRBJ2-7; d_gene: .; abundance: .; CDR3nt: TGTGCCAGCAGCTTGCGGGACTCGGCTCCCTACGAGCAGTACTTC; CDR3aa: CASSLRDSAPYEQYF
v_gene: TRBV5-1; j_gene: TRBJ1-5; d_gene: TRBD1; abundance: .; CDR3nt: TGCGCCAGCAGCTGGGGGGACAGTACTAATCAGCCCCAGCATTTT; CDR3aa: CASSWGDSTNQPQHF
v_gene: TRBV2; j_gene: TRBJ2-4; d_gene: TRBD2; abundance: .; CDR3nt: TGTGCCAGCAGTGTGTCCCACGAGACTAGCGCTAAAAACATTCAGTACTTC; CDR3aa: CASSVSHETSAKNIQYF
v_gene: TRBV18; j_gene: TRBJ1-1; d_gene: .; abundance: .; CDR3nt: TGTGCCAGCTCACTAAGCCGACAGTCGGACACTGAAGCTTTCTTT; CDR3aa: CASSLSRQSDTEAFF
v_gene: TRBV24-1; j_gene: TRBJ2-3; d_gene: .; abundance: .; CDR3nt: TGTGCCACCAGTGATGAAGCGGTCGATACGCAGTATTTT; CDR3aa: CATSDEAVDTQYF